A selection of T cell receptor beta chains follows, all from one sample in a study of T cell repertoires in cytomegalovirus infection. TCRdb reprocessed the reads with MiXCR, giving one entry per CDR3 protein. The sample records roughly 230,000 distinct CDR3 sequences, 15% to 20% being singletons. The sequenced material came from CD8+ T cells from PBMCs. These receptors all come from a human donor in good health (CMV status not recorded). Some clones in this sample may be carry-over from other donors' samples. Both conserved end residues are part of each CDR3. The order of the fields is D gene, J gene, clone size, V gene, CDR3 protein, CDR3 DNA. D genes are given only for firm matches. Rows give clone size only sometimes, using once, few, many, or a class for an expanded clone.

D: TRBD1
J: TRBJ1-2
size: few
V: TRBV29-1
CDR3: CSVSDRAYGYTF
DNA: TGCAGCGTCTCGGACAGGGCCTATGGCTACACCTTC

D: TRBD2
J: TRBJ2-1
size: NA
V: TRBV4-3
CDR3: CASSQDPTSTPFYNEQFF
DNA: TGCGCCAGCAGCCAAGATCCGACTAGCACCCCTTTCTACAATGAGCAGTTCTTC

D: NA
J: TRBJ2-1
size: NA
V: TRBV29-1
CDR3: CSVVGNNEQFF
DNA: TGCAGCGTTGTCGGTAACAATGAGCAGTTCTTC

D: TRBD2
J: TRBJ2-3
size: many
V: TRBV28
CDR3: CASSLVAGSTDTQYF
DNA: TGTGCCAGCAGTTTAGTAGCGGGGAGCACAGATACGCAGTATTTT

D: TRBD1
J: TRBJ2-7
size: NA
V: TRBV20-1
CDR3: CSAHKPGQGLYEQYF
DNA: TGCAGTGCTCATAAACCGGGACAGGGACTCTACGAGCAGTACTTC

D: TRBD2
J: TRBJ2-1
size: NA
V: TRBV5-6
CDR3: CASSLGSGGLNEQFF
DNA: TGTGCCAGCAGTTTAGGTAGCGGGGGCCTCAATGAGCAGTTCTTC

D: NA
J: TRBJ1-1
size: NA
V: TRBV6-2/TRBV6-3
CDR3: CASSPLGGPTEAFF
DNA: TGTGCCAGCAGTCCCTTGGGAGGCCCCACTGAAGCTTTCTTT

D: TRBD2
J: TRBJ2-5
size: many
V: TRBV28
CDR3: CASRAGTSGYQETQYF
DNA: TGTGCCAGCAGGGCCGGGACTAGCGGGTACCAAGAGACCCAGTACTTC

D: TRBD1
J: TRBJ1-2
size: few
V: TRBV9
CDR3: CASSAGDSPTYGYTF
DNA: TGTGCCAGCAGCGCCGGGGACAGCCCTACCTATGGCTACACCTTC

D: NA
J: TRBJ2-1
size: NA
V: TRBV20-1
CDR3: CSVARGPAHNEQFF
DNA: TGCAGTGTCGCTCGGGGGCCCGCGCACAATGAGCAGTTCTTC

D: NA
J: TRBJ2-1
size: NA
V: TRBV5-1
CDR3: CASSLEQGLHNEQFF
DNA: TGCGCCAGCAGCTTGGAACAGGGTTTGCACAATGAGCAGTTCTTC

D: NA
J: TRBJ2-1
size: NA
V: TRBV3-1
CDR3: CASSQDLRGLNEQFF
DNA: TGTGCCAGCAGCCAGGACCTGCGGGGCCTCAATGAGCAGTTCTTC

D: NA
J: TRBJ2-7
size: few
V: TRBV4-1
CDR3: CASSQDTLGGGAAYEQYF
DNA: TGCGCCAGCAGCCAAGACACATTAGGGGGGGGCGCTGCCTACGAGCAGTACTTC

D: NA
J: TRBJ1-6
size: many
V: TRBV19
CDR3: CASSINYSLNSPLHF
DNA: TGTGCCAGTAGTATAAATTACAGCCTGAATTCACCCCTCCACTTT

D: NA
J: TRBJ2-1
size: few
V: TRBV27
CDR3: CASGDGTGGVYNEQFF
DNA: TGTGCCAGTGGGGATGGAACGGGCGGGGTCTACAATGAGCAGTTCTTC

D: NA
J: TRBJ1-1
size: NA
V: TRBV12-3/TRBV12-4
CDR3: CASRSSSGTEAFF
DNA: TGTGCCAGTAGGAGCTCCTCGGGCACTGAAGCTTTCTTT

D: NA
J: TRBJ1-1
size: many
V: TRBV12-3/TRBV12-4
CDR3: CASSLLPGTTNTEAFF
DNA: TGTGCCAGCAGTTTATTACCAGGTACCACGAACACTGAAGCTTTCTTT

D: NA
J: TRBJ1-2
size: NA
V: TRBV29-1
CDR3: CSAPSQTNYGYTF
DNA: TGCAGCGCACCCAGCCAGACAAACTATGGCTACACCTTC

D: TRBD1
J: TRBJ2-4
size: NA
V: TRBV5-5
CDR3: CASSLTGQGPKNIQYF
DNA: TGTGCCAGCAGCTTAACCGGACAGGGGCCCAAAAACATTCAGTACTTC

D: TRBD2
J: TRBJ2-1
size: few
V: TRBV2
CDR3: CASTKRGGRGEQFF
DNA: TGTGCCAGCACCAAGCGGGGGGGCCGCGGGGAGCAGTTCTTC

D: NA
J: TRBJ2-1
size: many
V: TRBV6-1
CDR3: CASSEDSLYNEQFF
DNA: TGTGCCAGCAGTGAAGATTCCCTCTACAATGAGCAGTTCTTC

D: NA
J: TRBJ2-7
size: many
V: TRBV28
CDR3: CASSTSSGTGGTTYEQYF
DNA: TGTGCCAGCAGTACCTCCTCCGGGACAGGTGGGACTACCTACGAGCAGTACTTC

D: TRBD1
J: TRBJ1-4
size: many
V: TRBV12-3/TRBV12-4
CDR3: CASSSGTVNEKLFF
DNA: TGTGCCAGCAGTTCCGGGACAGTTAATGAAAAACTGTTTTTT

D: NA
J: TRBJ1-5
size: NA
V: TRBV6-2/TRBV6-3
CDR3: CASSYVSGAGRYSNQPQHF
DNA: TGTGCCAGCAGTTACGTGTCGGGGGCTGGGCGTTATAGCAATCAGCCCCAGCATTTT

D: NA
J: TRBJ1-1
size: NA
V: TRBV29-1
CDR3: CSSSQGLNTEAFF
DNA: TGCAGCTCATCTCAGGGGTTGAACACTGAAGCTTTCTTT

D: NA
J: TRBJ2-7
size: many
V: TRBV4-1
CDR3: CATTKESDRSSYEQYF
DNA: TGCGCCACCACCAAAGAATCCGACAGATCCTCCTACGAGCAGTACTTC

D: NA
J: TRBJ1-1
size: many
V: TRBV25-1
CDR3: CASSGSQGGLTEAFF
DNA: TGTGCCAGCAGTGGCTCACAAGGTGGTCTCACTGAAGCTTTCTTT

D: TRBD2
J: TRBJ2-5
size: many
V: TRBV7-6
CDR3: CASSPLGGIQETQYF
DNA: TGTGCCAGCAGCCCGCTCGGGGGGATCCAAGAGACCCAGTACTTC

D: NA
J: TRBJ2-3
size: few
V: TRBV11-1
CDR3: CASSAMGGSTDTQYF
DNA: TGTGCCAGCAGCGCAATGGGCGGTAGCACAGATACGCAGTATTTT

D: NA
J: TRBJ2-3
size: NA
V: TRBV6-2/TRBV6-3
CDR3: CASSYSTDDSTDTQYF
DNA: TGTGCCAGCAGTTACTCGACCGATGACAGCACAGATACGCAGTATTTT

D: NA
J: TRBJ2-7
size: NA
V: TRBV5-1
CDR3: CASQASTDSPHEQYF
DNA: TGCGCCAGCCAGGCTTCCACGGACAGTCCGCACGAGCAGTACTTC

D: TRBD2
J: TRBJ2-4
size: few
V: TRBV25-1
CDR3: CASSDWSSGGGKNIQYF
DNA: TGTGCCAGCAGTGATTGGTCGTCGGGGGGTGGCAAAAACATTCAGTACTTC

D: NA
J: TRBJ1-1
size: NA
V: TRBV14
CDR3: CASSQDRRDYTEAFF
DNA: TGTGCCAGCAGCCAAGATCGCAGGGATTACACTGAAGCTTTCTTT

D: NA
J: TRBJ2-2
size: NA
V: TRBV7-6
CDR3: CASSSTNTDGDTGELFF
DNA: TGTGCCAGCAGCTCGACGAACACGGACGGTGACACCGGGGAGCTGTTTTTT

D: TRBD1
J: TRBJ2-1
size: NA
V: TRBV4-1
CDR3: CASSQGTGYDNEQFF
DNA: TGCGCCAGCAGCCAAGGGACAGGGTATGACAATGAGCAGTTCTTC

D: NA
J: TRBJ1-4
size: many
V: TRBV7-9
CDR3: CASSHPSDATNEKLFF
DNA: TGTGCCAGCAGCCACCCCTCGGACGCAACTAATGAAAAACTGTTTTTT

D: NA
J: TRBJ2-7
size: NA
V: TRBV6-6
CDR3: CASSYYGGDPYEQYF
DNA: TGTGCCAGCAGTTATTACGGCGGGGACCCCTACGAGCAGTACTTC

D: TRBD1
J: TRBJ2-7
size: few
V: TRBV6-5
CDR3: CASTPSGTGLTYEQYF
DNA: TGTGCCAGCACCCCATCCGGGACAGGCCTAACCTACGAGCAGTACTTC

D: NA
J: TRBJ1-3
size: few
V: TRBV7-9
CDR3: CASSPPYSGNTIYF
DNA: TGTGCCAGCAGCCCACCCTATTCTGGAAACACCATATATTTT

D: NA
J: TRBJ2-2
size: NA
V: TRBV29-1
CDR3: CSYYDTGELFF
DNA: TGCAGCTATTATGACACCGGGGAGCTGTTTTTT

D: NA
J: TRBJ1-2
size: few
V: TRBV19
CDR3: CASKDRGLNYGYTF
DNA: TGTGCCAGTAAGGACCGCGGCCTTAACTATGGCTACACCTTC

D: NA
J: TRBJ2-1
size: few
V: TRBV29-1
CDR3: CSVEGGRVPYNEQFF
DNA: TGCAGCGTCGAAGGTGGCAGGGTCCCCTACAATGAGCAGTTCTTC

D: TRBD2
J: TRBJ2-2
size: few
V: TRBV7-9
CDR3: CASSSPGLAGVAYTGELFF
DNA: TGTGCCAGCAGCTCCCCCGGACTAGCGGGGGTAGCCTACACCGGGGAGCTGTTTTTT

D: NA
J: TRBJ1-5
size: many
V: TRBV7-8
CDR3: CASSGASYSNQPQHF
DNA: TGTGCCAGCTCCGGGGCCTCTTATAGCAATCAGCCCCAGCATTTT

D: NA
J: TRBJ2-5
size: many
V: TRBV7-2
CDR3: CASSLEAVEETQYF
DNA: TGTGCCAGCAGCTTAGAGGCGGTAGAAGAGACCCAGTACTTC

D: NA
J: TRBJ2-1
size: NA
V: TRBV27
CDR3: CASHADNEQFF
DNA: TGTGCCAGCCACGCAGACAATGAGCAGTTCTTC

D: NA
J: TRBJ2-7
size: NA
V: TRBV7-2
CDR3: CASSSPASYEQYF
DNA: TGTGCCAGCAGCTCCCCGGCGTCCTACGAGCAGTACTTC

D: TRBD1
J: TRBJ1-2
size: few
V: TRBV12-3/TRBV12-4
CDR3: CASSRDRRPNYGYTF
DNA: TGTGCCAGCAGTCGGGACAGGCGCCCTAACTATGGCTACACCTTC

D: TRBD2
J: TRBJ2-1
size: once
V: TRBV11-2
CDR3: CASSSGLAHFF
DNA: TGTGCCAGCAGCTCGGGACTAGCGCATTTCTTC

D: NA
J: TRBJ1-4
size: few
V: TRBV10-3
CDR3: CATGHVPHEKLFF
DNA: TGTGCCACCGGCCACGTTCCCCACGAGAAACTGTTTTTT

D: NA
J: TRBJ1-1
size: NA
V: TRBV4-1
CDR3: CASSQQDLTEAFF
DNA: TGCGCCAGCAGCCAACAGGACCTCACTGAAGCTTTCTTT

D: NA
J: TRBJ2-7
size: NA
V: TRBV4-3
CDR3: CASSQDYGGLDEQYF
DNA: TGCGCCAGCAGCCAAGATTACGGGGGGCTGGACGAGCAGTACTTC

D: NA
J: TRBJ2-5
size: many
V: TRBV7-2
CDR3: CASSKALETQYF
DNA: TGTGCCAGCAGTAAGGCGTTGGAGACCCAGTACTTC

D: NA
J: TRBJ2-6
size: few
V: TRBV20-1
CDR3: CSAREIETGANVLTF
DNA: TGCAGTGCTAGAGAGATTGAGACTGGGGCCAACGTCCTGACTTTC

D: NA
J: TRBJ2-7
size: many
V: TRBV7-9
CDR3: CASSGLGRNSYEQYF
DNA: TGTGCCAGCAGCGGATTGGGGCGGAACTCCTACGAGCAGTACTTC

D: NA
J: TRBJ1-6
size: NA
V: TRBV9
CDR3: CASSVAVGARSPLHF
DNA: TGTGCCAGCAGCGTAGCTGTCGGGGCAAGATCACCCCTCCACTTT

D: NA
J: TRBJ1-1
size: NA
V: TRBV19
CDR3: CASSIGGARSASTEAFF
DNA: TGTGCCAGTAGTATTGGAGGGGCTCGATCCGCTTCTACTGAAGCTTTCTTT

D: TRBD2
J: TRBJ2-5
size: NA
V: TRBV7-8
CDR3: CASSLALLTSSQETQYF
DNA: TGTGCCAGCAGCTTAGCCCTCCTGACTAGCTCACAAGAGACCCAGTACTTC

D: TRBD1
J: TRBJ1-6
size: many
V: TRBV2
CDR3: CASQRTGGSPLHF
DNA: TGTGCCAGCCAACGGACAGGGGGTTCACCCCTCCACTTT